The source of this T cell receptor beta chain is a study of PD-1 blockade in classical Hodgkin lymphoma. The wider study: Intravenous delivery of nivolumab at 3 mg/kg to patients occurred every 2 weeks.

By share, this clone ranks as medium-sized. Every single patient, without exception, relapsed after autologous stem cell transplantation, and brentuximab vedotin exposure varied. Assay: immunoSEQ multiplex PCR; the TCRdb copy retains only in-frame clones and omits some. The data contain about 21,000 clones, 73% of them singletons. Germline values: CDR1 MNHEY, CDR2 SVGAGI. The CDR3 is 13 amino acids. Deletions cut 6 bases from V and 5 bases from J, with 11 bases between. The TCR comes from a human donor with classical Hodgkin lymphoma. The chain has TRBV6-5 and TRBJ1-5; no clear D. The starting material was peripheral blood mononuclear cells (PBMCs), obtained before the second cycle of nivolumab. The CDR3 is CASRSGSYQPQHF. The CDR3 bases are TGTGCCAGCAGAAGTGGGAGTTATCAGCCCCAGCATTTT.